Shown below are 4 T cell receptor beta chains from a single sample sequenced in a study of T cell responses to AZD1222 COVID-19 vaccine. Clones were read by immunoSEQ multiplex PCR, and TCRdb kept only the in-frame ones, dropping some. The table includes 170,000 or so clones, 90% detected once. The sequenced sample was peripheral blood, obtained on day 0 of AZD1222 vaccination. The receptors shown here come from an adult in good health.

The V gene is TRBV30, the J gene TRBJ1-4, with D unresolved. CDR3 length: 13 residues. Germline loops: CDR1 GTSNPN, CDR2 SVGIG (reference sequence). V lost 2 bases and J lost 8, with 12 bases in between. CDR3 DNA sequence: TGTGCCTGGAGTTTTACAGCCGGGGAAAAACTGTTTTTT. Translated: CAWSFTAGEKLFF.

The chain carries TRBV5-1 and TRBJ2-2; maybe TRBD1 (5 bases). V was cut by 6 bases and J by 9 bases, with 21 bases left in between. There are 15 residues in the CDR3. Per germline, CDR1 SGHRS and CDR2 YFSETQ. The CDR3 reads CASTLPDNTRRELFF. The CDR3 DNA reads as TGCGCCAGCACCCTGCCGGACAACACGAGAAGGGAGCTGTTTTTT.

The chain is built from TRBV6-5 and TRBJ1-1, with TRBD1 matching 7 bases. Germline lookup yields CDR1 MNHEY and CDR2 SVGAGI. Trimming cost V 8 bases and J 2 bases; bases outside gene matches: 5. The length of the CDR3 is 13 residues. The CDR3 DNA follows: TGTGCCAGCTCCCGGACAGGAAACACTGAAGCTTTCTTT. As protein: CASSRTGNTEAFF.

The gene calls are TRBV6-6 and TRBJ2-5; 11 bases line up with TRBD2. The CDR3 loop spans 15 amino acids. CDR1 is MNHNY, CDR2 SVGAGI, per germline (reference sequence). Losses at the gene ends were 7 bases for V and 1 base for J; bases not matched to a gene: 5. The CDR3 region has the DNA TGTGCCAGCACCCTACTAGCGGGGGTCCAAGAGACCCAGTACTTC. Protein: CASTLLAGVQETQYF.